The clone carrying this T cell receptor (beta chain) has a handful of counts. The sample is drawn from a study of blood T cell repertoires in COVID-19. V lost 6 bases to trimming and J lost 4 bases, with 13 bases between them. This CDR3 is 15 amino acids long. Germline-derived CDR1 and CDR2 are MDHEN and SYDVKM. Profiled with immunoSEQ multiplex PCR; TCRdb holds only in-frame clones, not every one. The data contain around 200,000 clones, 83% of them singletons. What was sequenced was peripheral blood. The chain combines TRBV28 with TRBJ1-6; D might be TRBD1 (5 bases). This clonotype was obtained from a woman aged 40 to 50 with active or convalescent COVID-19. CDR3 region: CASRGRVEYNSPLHF. For the CDR3, the DNA is TGTGCCAGCAGGGGCAGGGTGGAGTATAATTCACCCCTCCACTTT.